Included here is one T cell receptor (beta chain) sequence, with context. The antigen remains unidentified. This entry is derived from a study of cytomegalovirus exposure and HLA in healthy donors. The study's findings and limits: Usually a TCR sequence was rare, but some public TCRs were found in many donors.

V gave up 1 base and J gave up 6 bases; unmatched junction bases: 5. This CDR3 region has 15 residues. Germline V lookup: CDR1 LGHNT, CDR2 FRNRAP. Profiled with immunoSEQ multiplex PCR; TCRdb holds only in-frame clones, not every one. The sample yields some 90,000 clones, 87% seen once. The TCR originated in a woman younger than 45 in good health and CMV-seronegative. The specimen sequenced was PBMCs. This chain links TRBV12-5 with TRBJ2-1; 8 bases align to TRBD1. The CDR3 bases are TGTGCTAGTGGTTTGGACAGGGGGGTCTTCAATGAGCAGTTCTTC. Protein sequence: CASGLDRGVFNEQFF.